A single T cell receptor (beta chain) is shown here with its context. Its antigen is unknown. One base away there is no much larger clone; base qualities are not given. Library construction relied on the immunoSEQ multiplex PCR assay. For TCR sequencing, RNA was extracted from every sample and reverse transcribed into cDNA to serve as template. SuperScript III was used for first-strand cDNA synthesis, primed with a 2:1 mix of oligo-dT and random hexamers. A synthetic immune receptor repertoire was used to assess amplification bias, and residual bias was removed computationally. For the original study's pipeline: Raw reads were preprocessed for error removal, and CDR3 was defined according to IMGT conventions as running from the conserved cysteine to phenylalanine. Clonality was computed as 1 minus the Shannon entropy, with the entropy normalized by log2 of the number of productive unique TCRs. Whether scalp clones were CD4 or CD8 was inferred by matching scalp TCRbeta sequences against CD4 and CD8 repertoires sorted from blood. The source is immuneACCESS, and TCRdb retained only in-frame sequences with V and J called. Part of the clones is not carried over; for the studies checked, unresolved V genes explain less than half of this, and the remainder is unexplained. That table furnishes V, J and clone size, whereas the DNA furnished D and trimming. The table for this sample lists approximately 43,000 clones; approximately 65% of them were counted only once. The ten largest clones take up under 25% of the sample.

V is reduced by 1 base and J by 2 bases, leaving a spacing of 8 bases between them. Its CDR3 holds 14 amino acids, cysteine through phenylalanine. Only the CDR3 DNA stays, 42 bases, in frame from base 1. The germline V gene gives CDR1 as SGDLS and CDR2 as YYNGEE. The sample is drawn from a study of CD8+ T cells in alopecia areata (dated by TCRdb to 2017 to 2018). For the study in its entirety: Treated patients were enrolled in an open-label pilot trial of oral tofacitinib, 5 to 10 mg twice daily, for moderate-to-severe alopecia areata. In both human patients and the C3H/HeJ mouse model, the study applied high-throughput TCRbeta sequencing to look at T cell clonal expansion in alopecia areata. RNA came from the PAXgene miRNA kit for fixed scalp, the miRNeasy kit for PBMCs, and the RNeasy kit for mouse skin. Tofacitinib was administered for 6 to 18 months, and 6 months of follow-up off drug were then conducted to assess delayed response and recurrence. In treated patients, disease severity was measured using the SALT score, which gives the percentage of scalp surface area affected. Scalp clonality was compared among normal scalp (n=4), patchy alopecia areata scalp (n=8), and alopecia totalis/universalis scalp (n=8). TCRbeta CDR3 regions were amplified by immunoSEQ multiplex PCR with 35 Vbeta forward and 13 Jbeta reverse primers. Scalp tissue and sorted CD4+ and CD8+ peripheral blood T cells from patchy and totalis/universalis alopecia areata patients and from healthy controls were covered by human TCRbeta sequencing. Patients on tofacitinib were biopsied at baseline and after 4 and 24 weeks of treatment, and several of the patients also had a later scalp biopsy. Paper-wide results and their limitations: Compared with normal scalp, lesional scalp had higher clonality and more expanded CD8+ clones, particularly in alopecia totalis/universalis, a pattern that suggests antigenic drive. Unlike mouse skin, where gammadelta T cells dominate, normal human skin contains resident alphabeta T cells that get sequenced too, which complicates analysis of the scalp TCR repertoire. Tofacitinib significantly decreased scalp clonality and the number of expanded CD8+ clones among the top 100 scalp clones. Because the treated cohort was small and included a single nonresponder, larger studies are needed to assess links between baseline CD8+ expansion and response. Compared with mice, TCR sequences shared between patients were less clear, possibly partly because of HLA diversity across the patient population. During tofacitinib treatment, many expanded lesional clones remained in scalp and blood, and this persistence may partly explain relapse after treatment is stopped.

The time point tag for this specimen amounts to: less than five weeks on oral tofacitinib. Explained via the paper, the treatment or condition label denotes: oral pan-JAK inhibitor, 5-10 mg twice daily. From alopecia areata patients, peripheral blood was collected along with lesional scalp punch biopsies. PBMCs were isolated by density centrifugation and stained for CD3, CD4 and CD8, after which CD4+ and CD8+ T cells were sorted on a FACSAria. Sequencing was performed on CD8+ T cells sorted from blood, taken at week 4, from a patient treated with tofacitinib. The sequence links TRBV9 to TRBJ2-3; the D gene cannot be resolved reliably. The receptor was isolated from a human donor with alopecia areata. The CDR3 region: CASSVYRDTDTQYF. The DNA reads as follows: TGTGCCAGCAGCGTATACAGAGACACAGATACGCAGTATTTT.